The entry that follows covers one TCR beta chain sequence. Its specific antigen is unknown. The sample holds no much larger clone one base away, and base qualities are not on file. The donors were healthy, HIV-negative adults who had no recently reported acute infections or vaccinations. Only Caucasian adults living in Nashville, Tennessee, USA were represented among the donors. CD4+ T cells were enriched by magnetic negative selection; naive cells were then positively selected on CD45RA, and the negative fraction formed the memory subset. Blood was collected by leukapheresis, and PBMCs were isolated by Ficoll-Histopaque density gradient centrifugation and then cryopreserved in liquid nitrogen vapor phase. Analytical flow cytometry was used to check the purity and quantity of each magnetically sorted T cell population. Genomic DNA was isolated from each sorted fraction and quantified by UV absorbance on a Nanodrop 2000c.

Using the deep immunoSEQ assay, TCR CDR3 regions were amplified from genomic DNA by multiplex PCR. Extracted genomic DNA from each cell subset was distributed evenly across all wells of several immunoSEQ 96-well plates, and each plate was treated as a replicate. For sorted subsets, 200 to 250 ng of genomic DNA, equivalent to about 30,000 T cell genomes, went into each replicate PCR. Purified libraries were measured with a Qubit 3.0 fluorometer, size-checked on a Bioanalyzer 2100, and measured again with the KAPA Library Quantification kit. Every immunoSEQ 96-well plate was sequenced on a separate single-read 150-cycle Illumina NextSeq 550 flow cell. Per the original workflow: The immunoSEQ output contained only junctional sequences without quality scores, so filtering could not match that applied to full-length reads. To assign V/J genes and CDR3, sequences were annotated using PyIR, a Python wrapper for IgBLAST v1.9, with IMGT germline references. Reads were removed for weak V/J assignments (E-value above 1e-6), missing CDR3, stop codons, out-of-frame junctions, or ambiguous translated residues. V3J clonotypes were defined as sequences sharing an identical inferred V gene, J gene, and CDR3 amino acid sequence. Percentage overlap between repertoires was computed as shared unique clonotypes divided by the size of the smaller repertoire. Repertoire richness was assessed with RTK rarefaction, the Chao1 estimator, and Recon v2.1 estimates of unobserved clonotypes. OLGA was used to compute generation probabilities for all TCRbeta clonotypes that the gDNA method yielded from a few donors. This is the immuneACCESS table as TCRdb keeps it, with only in-frame sequences that have V and J called. A part of the clones is gone; compared with another copy, unresolved V genes explain less than half, and the rest is unexplained. V, J and clone size were drawn from that table, and D and trimming were deduced from the DNA. Present in this sample are 2,500,000 or so clones, around 90% of which were seen just once. The top ten clonotypes cover about 0.13% of the sample.

The sample belongs to a study of shared clonotypes between healthy human individuals (dated by TCRdb to 2018 to 2020). With respect to the entire study: Two women and three men aged 18 to 49 years were included in the cohort. Per donor, three plates each were used for CD4 naive and CD4 memory, two for CD8 naive, and one for CD8 memory. Blood TCR repertoires of several healthy adults were deeply sequenced to estimate repertoire size and the extent of clonotype sharing between individuals. Different laboratories and diverse techniques were used to prepare libraries and sequence TCR repertoires, to increase sequencing depth and limit assay-specific biases. Per donor, leukapheresis produced somewhere between about 0.8 and 9 billion PBMCs.

Beyond this particular receptor, the publication reports: Clonotypes shared by all four sorted-subset donors showed higher generation probabilities than non-shared clonotypes. Because the study included only a small number of donors, the genetic and exposure-history diversity represented was limited. Pairwise subsampling led to the expectation that sequencing depth would affect the degree of clonotype sharing among donors. Across a few donors, roughly 5.1% of naive CD4, roughly 3.8% of naive CD8, 2% to 2.5% of memory CD4, and 0.3% to 0.45% of memory CD8 clonotypes were shared. Estimated clonotype richness was generally larger for naive than for memory subsets. Rarefaction of sorted-subset datasets indicated incomplete sequencing despite the large sequencing depth. Only blood was sampled, and tissue TCR repertoires likely differ from those in blood.

After removal of 3 bases from V and 0 bases from J, the junction retains 11 bases not matched to a gene. Via the germline V gene (reference sequence), CDR1 is LNHDA and CDR2 SQIVND. The CDR3 runs 18 amino acids, cysteine and phenylalanine included. This entry keeps only the CDR3 DNA: 54 bases, framed from base 1. The rearranged chain carries TRBV19 and TRBJ1-5; the junction holds 7 bases that match TRBD1. The TCR comes from a man aged 18 to 30 in good health. The sequencing sample was made of naive CD4+ T cells sorted from blood. The meaning of the sample's cell subset or site label: CD45RA+ positively selected. The nucleotide sequence is given as TGTGCCAGTAGTATCCACAGGGGTACCTCTTATAGCAATCAGCCCCAGCATTTT. Protein translation: CASSIHRGTSYSNQPQHF.